The 22 T cell receptor beta chains in this list originate from one sample, sequenced in a study of shared clonotypes between healthy human individuals. TCRdb's table, derived via immunoSEQ multiplex PCR, lists solely in-frame clones and lacks some. The data contain roughly 1,000,000 clones, 78% of them seen just once; the ten biggest clones take up 0.6% to 0.7%. Material for sequencing was memory CD4+ T cells from PBMCs. Subset described: CD45RA-negative fraction. The receptors derive from a man aged 18 to 29 in good health. Some clones in this sample may be carry-over from other donors' samples.

The chain has TRBV27 and TRBJ2-3; a weak D match, TRBD2 (5 bases). This CDR3 region has 15 residues. Germline V gives CDR1 MNHEY, CDR2 SMNVEV (reference sequence). V lost 4 bases and J 6 bases, leaving 17 bases between the germline ends. The CDR3 region is CASSSRTPGVDTQYF. The CDR3 DNA is TGTGCCAGCAGTTCCAGGACTCCCGGAGTGGATACGCAGTATTTT.

This clone has more than one count but fewer than ten. The chain joins TRBV5-5 to TRBJ1-2, with no clear D. The CDR3 loop spans 17 amino acids. Trimming removed 0 bases from V and 7 bases from J, with 22 bases in between. Germline CDR1 SGHKS, CDR2 YYEKEE (reference sequence). In DNA, the CDR3 is TGTGCCAGCAGCTTGGGAAGTTCGCAGCCCGGACGTCCTGGCTACACCTTC. This gives the protein CASSLGSSQPGRPGYTF.

This chain uses TRBV27 with TRBJ1-5; possible D gene TRBD1, 6 bases. Trimming stripped 5 bases from V and 10 bases from J, with 12 bases between. This CDR3 region has 12 residues. Germline-derived CDR1 and CDR2 are MNHEY and SMNVEV (reference sequence). DNA of the CDR3: TGTGCCAGCAGTCCACCCGGGGGCCCCCAGCATTTT. It yields the protein CASSPPGGPQHF.

A few counts support this clone. The chain uses TRBV5-6 and TRBJ2-7; 7 bases agree with TRBD1. The CDR3 totals 13 residues. CDR1 SGHDT and CDR2 YYEEEE come from the germline V gene. The ends lost 7 bases at V and 4 bases at J; junction bases unmatched: 8. CDR3 DNA: TGTGCCAGCCAAGGACAGGTAGGGTACGAGCAGTACTTC. Amino acid sequence: CASQGQVGYEQYF.

The rearrangement joins TRBV7-9 to TRBJ2-1; 8 positions agree with TRBD2. CDR1 and CDR2 from the germline V gene are SEHNR and FQNEAQ (reference sequence). V shed 4 bases and J 7 bases; nucleotides not matched to a gene: 12. This CDR3 is 16 amino acids long. CDR3 nucleotides: TGTGCCAGCAGCTCCCCGGGAGGGACGAGCATTAATGAGCAGTTCTTC. This sequence encodes CASSSPGGTSINEQFF.

The rearrangement uses TRBV19 and TRBJ2-1; unclear D gene. Germline CDR1 LNHDA, CDR2 SQIVND (reference sequence). The V end lost 0 bases, the J end lost 4 bases, and 10 bases lay between the germline ends. The CDR3 runs 15 residues. The CDR3 region is CASSIDRWLYNEQFF. As DNA, the CDR3 is TGTGCCAGTAGTATAGACAGGTGGTTGTACAATGAGCAGTTCTTC.

This clone was seen a handful of times. This CDR3 is CASSLDRDRGNTEAFF. The CDR3 DNA is TGTGCCAGCAGCTTAGATCGGGACAGGGGGAACACTGAAGCTTTCTTT. This sequence joins TRBV7-2 and TRBJ1-1; 10 nucleotides line up with TRBD1. This CDR3 comprises 16 residues. Trimming took 1 base from V and 1 from J; bases not matched to a gene: 3. Germline loops: CDR1 SGHTA, CDR2 FQGNSA.

Note on this clone: It differs at one base from a far larger clone, so likely a read error. The same CDR3 arises from other DNA sequences in this sample as well. The chain carries TRBV30 and TRBJ1-2; D might be TRBD1 (5 bases). With 1 base removed from V and 4 bases from J, the gap between germline ends came to 10 bases. Germline loops: CDR1 GTSNPN, CDR2 SVGIG (reference sequence). The CDR3 consists of 13 residues. This chain's CDR3 is CAWSGRQGYGYTF. CDR3 sequence (DNA): TGTGCCTGGAGTGGTCGGCAGGGCTATGGCTACACCTTC.

This clone was seen a few times. The rearrangement joins TRBV9 to TRBJ1-1; no clear D gene. Germline CDR1 and CDR2: SGDLS and YYNGEE. Trimming left V 0 bases short and J 9 bases short, with 12 bases between. The CDR3 is 13 residues long. The CDR3 reads CASSVGKETQAFF. The CDR3 bases are TGTGCCAGCAGCGTAGGAAAAGAGACTCAAGCTTTCTTT.

This sequence joins TRBV2 and TRBJ2-6; D is perhaps TRBD2 (5 bases). Trimming pared 2 bases from V and 4 bases from J, leaving 6 bases between. Germline V gene data show CDR1 as SNHLY and CDR2 as FYNNEI. The CDR3 has 14 residues. In DNA form, the CDR3 reads TGTGCCAGCAGTGAACAGCGGGGGGCCAACGTCCTGACTTTC. It codes for CASSEQRGANVLTF.

The genes are TRBV30 and TRBJ2-1; D remains ambiguous. The V and J ends lost 3 bases and 0 bases respectively, with 12 bases between them. Germline V CDR1 and CDR2: GTSNPN, SVGIG (reference sequence). The CDR3 runs 15 residues. The chain's CDR3 is CAWRFRRSSYNEQFF. CDR3 bases: TGTGCCTGGAGGTTTCGGCGGAGCTCCTACAATGAGCAGTTCTTC.

The J gene is TRBJ2-3, the V gene TRBV5-1; TRBD2 might be the D (8 bases). Germline CDR1 and CDR2: SGHRS and YFSETQ. This CDR3 has 15 amino acids. V gave up 6 bases and J gave up 4 bases, with 18 bases separating them. CDR3 amino acids: CASKPGLGGSDTQYF. The CDR3 nucleotides read TGCGCCAGCAAACCGGGACTAGGGGGCTCAGATACGCAGTATTTT. The full variable domain, its missing parts supplied by reference TRBV5-1 and TRBJ2-3, is KAGVTQTPRYLIKTRGQQVTLSCSPISGHRSVSWYQQTPGQGLQFLFEYFSETQRNKGNFPGRFSGRQFSNSRSEMNVSTLELGDSALYLCASKPGLGGSDTQYFGPGTRLTVL.

This clone was detected ten times or more. This chain uses TRBV7-2 with TRBJ2-3; perhaps TRBD2 as D (6 bases). CDR3 length equals 16 residues. Germline CDR1 is SGHTA and CDR2 is FQGNSA. Trimming removed 2 bases at V and 4 bases at J, with 16 bases between. The chain's CDR3 is CASSLREGREADTQYF. The CDR3, as DNA: TGTGCCAGCAGCTTACGGGAAGGCAGGGAGGCAGATACGCAGTATTTT.

This clone was seen at least ten times. The genes are TRBV7-2 and TRBJ2-7; no definite D call. The V and J ends lost 3 bases and 5 bases respectively, with 20 bases between them. The CDR3 has 16 amino acids. The germline V gene encodes CDR1 SGHTA and CDR2 FQGNSA. In nucleotides, the CDR3 is TGTGCCAGCAGCTTGTCATCTGCAAGCGTTTACAACGAGCAGTACTTC. Translated: CASSLSSASVYNEQYF.

On this clone itself: Other DNA sequences within the sample encode an identical CDR3. The chain couples TRBV7-2 to TRBJ2-7; possibly TRBD2 for D (6 bases). Looked up from germline, CDR1 is SGHTA and CDR2 is FQGNSA. The V end was cut by 2 bases, the J end by 2 bases, with 10 bases between. This CDR3 is built from 14 residues. The CDR3 is CASSLSAGTYEQYF. The CDR3 DNA sequence: TGTGCCAGCAGCTTAAGCGCGGGGACCTACGAGCAGTACTTC.

Written as DNA, the CDR3 is TGTGCCAGCAGTGACGGGGAGATCACGCAGTATTTT. It yields the protein CASSDGEITQYF. V and J are TRBV9 and TRBJ2-3; D may be TRBD2 (5 bases). Per germline, CDR1 SGDLS and CDR2 YYNGEE. Trimming took 5 bases from V and 9 from J, leaving 13 bases between them. The CDR3 has 12 residues.

This clone was seen repeatedly, ten times or more. V gene TRBV2 combines with J gene TRBJ1-1; D remains ambiguous. The CDR3 is 12 residues long. The germline V gene encodes CDR1 SNHLY and CDR2 FYNNEI. The V end was cut by 6 bases, the J end by 2 bases, with 7 bases between. CDR3 sequence (DNA): TGTGCCAGCAGCGGGATTAACACTGAAGCTTTCTTT. Translated: CASSGINTEAFF.

V and J are TRBV2 and TRBJ2-6; TRBD2 is a possible D gene (6 bases). The CDR3 runs to 17 residues. Germline lookup yields CDR1 SNHLY and CDR2 FYNNEI. V dropped 0 bases and J dropped 7 bases, with 16 bases sitting between them. In nucleotides, the CDR3 is TGTGCCAGCAGTGAAGCTTTCAAGGGAGGAAAAGCCAACGTCCTGACTTTC. Translated: CASSEAFKGGKANVLTF.

Only one count was recorded for this clone. The J gene is TRBJ1-2, the V gene TRBV5-5; D uncertain. Germline CDR1 reads SGHKS; CDR2 reads YYEKEE (reference sequence). Trimming left V 2 bases short and J 2 bases short, with 13 bases between. CDR3 length: 15 residues. CDR3 DNA: TGTGCCAGCAGCTTATCGGCAGGCCAGAACTATGGCTACACCTTC. Its protein product is CASSLSAGQNYGYTF. The full variable domain, completed using reference TRBV5-5 and TRBJ1-2, is DAGVTQSPTHLIKTRGQQVTLRCSPISGHKSVSWYQQVLGQGPQFIFQYYEKEERGRGNFPDRFSARQFPNYSSELNVNALLLGDSALYLCASSLSAGQNYGYTFGSGTRLTVV.

This chain uses TRBV11-2 with TRBJ2-2; perhaps TRBD2 as D (6 bases). With 6 bases removed from V and 3 bases from J, the gap between germline ends came to 17 bases. This CDR3 contains 16 residues. CDR1 SGHAT and CDR2 FQNNGV come from the germline V gene. CDR3 sequence (DNA): TGTGCCAGCAGTCGGAGGAGGGCCAGCGACACCGGGGAGCTGTTTTTT. Residues: CASSRRRASDTGELFF. Full variable domain (missing parts from reference TRBV11-2 and TRBJ2-2): EAGVAQSPRYKIIEKRQSVAFWCNPISGHATLYWYQQILGQGPKLLIQFQNNGVVDDSQLPKDRFSAERLKGVDSTLKIQPAKLEDSAVYLCASSRRRASDTGELFFGEGSRLTVL.

The chain couples TRBV28 to TRBJ2-5; 8 nucleotides align to TRBD1. CDR3 length: 15 residues. Germline CDR1 and CDR2: MDHEN and SYDVKM. Losses at the gene ends were 5 bases for V and 2 bases for J; bases not matched to a gene: 7. This chain's CDR3 is CASSAPGTGQETQYF. The CDR3, as DNA: TGTGCCAGCAGTGCCCCCGGGACAGGACAAGAGACCCAGTACTTC.

This clone appeared once. The sample holds other DNA sequences that translate to the same CDR3. The gene calls are TRBV7-3 and TRBJ2-7; the D gene is possibly TRBD1 (6 bases). In germline, CDR1 is SGHTA, CDR2 FQGTGA. This CDR3 region has 13 residues. The V and J ends lost 5 bases and 3 bases respectively, with 11 bases between them. CDR3 sequence: CASSLLQGYEQYF. The CDR3 nucleotides read TGTGCCAGCAGCCTATTACAGGGCTACGAGCAGTACTTC.